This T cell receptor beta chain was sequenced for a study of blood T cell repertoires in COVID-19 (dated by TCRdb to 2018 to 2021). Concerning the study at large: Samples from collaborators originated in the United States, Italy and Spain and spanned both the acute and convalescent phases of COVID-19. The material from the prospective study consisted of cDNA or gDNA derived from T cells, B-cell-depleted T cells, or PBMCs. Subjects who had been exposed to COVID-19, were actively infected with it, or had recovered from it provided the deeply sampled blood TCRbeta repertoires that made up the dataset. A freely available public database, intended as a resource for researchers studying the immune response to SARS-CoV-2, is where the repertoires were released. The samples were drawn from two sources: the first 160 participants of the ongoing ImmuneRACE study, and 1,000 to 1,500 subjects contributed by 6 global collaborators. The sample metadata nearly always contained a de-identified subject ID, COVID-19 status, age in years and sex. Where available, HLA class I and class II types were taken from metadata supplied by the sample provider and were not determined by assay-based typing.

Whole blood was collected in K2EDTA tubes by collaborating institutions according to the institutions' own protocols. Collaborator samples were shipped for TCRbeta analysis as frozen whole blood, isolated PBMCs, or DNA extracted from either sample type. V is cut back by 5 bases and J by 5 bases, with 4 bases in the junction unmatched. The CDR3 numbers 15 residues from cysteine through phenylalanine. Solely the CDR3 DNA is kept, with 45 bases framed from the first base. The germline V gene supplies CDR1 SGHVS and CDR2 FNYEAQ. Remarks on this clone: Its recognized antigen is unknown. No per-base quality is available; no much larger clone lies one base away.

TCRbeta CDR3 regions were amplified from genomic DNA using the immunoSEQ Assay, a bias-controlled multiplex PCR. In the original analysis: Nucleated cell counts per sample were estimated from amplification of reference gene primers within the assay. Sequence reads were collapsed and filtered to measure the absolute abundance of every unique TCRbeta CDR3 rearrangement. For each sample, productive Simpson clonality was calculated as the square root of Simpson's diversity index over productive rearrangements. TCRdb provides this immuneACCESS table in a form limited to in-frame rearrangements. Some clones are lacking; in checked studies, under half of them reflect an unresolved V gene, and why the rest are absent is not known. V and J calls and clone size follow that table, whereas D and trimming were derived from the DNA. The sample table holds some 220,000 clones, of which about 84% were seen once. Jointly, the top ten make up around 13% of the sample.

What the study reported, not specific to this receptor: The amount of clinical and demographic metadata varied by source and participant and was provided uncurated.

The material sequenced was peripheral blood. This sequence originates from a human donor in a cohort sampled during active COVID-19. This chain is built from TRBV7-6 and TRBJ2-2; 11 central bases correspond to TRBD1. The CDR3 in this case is CASSPRDRGTGELFF. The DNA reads TGTGCCAGCAGCCCGAGGGACAGGGGGACCGGGGAGCTGTTTTTT.